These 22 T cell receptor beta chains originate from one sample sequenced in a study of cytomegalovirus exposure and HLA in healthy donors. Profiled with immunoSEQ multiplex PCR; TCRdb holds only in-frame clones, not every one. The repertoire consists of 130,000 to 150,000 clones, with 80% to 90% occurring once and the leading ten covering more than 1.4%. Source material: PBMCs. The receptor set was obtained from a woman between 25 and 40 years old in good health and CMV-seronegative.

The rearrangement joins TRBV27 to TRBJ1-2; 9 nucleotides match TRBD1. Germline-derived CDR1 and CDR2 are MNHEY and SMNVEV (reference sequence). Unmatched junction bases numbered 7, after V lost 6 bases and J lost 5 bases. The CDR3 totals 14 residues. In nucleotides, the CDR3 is TGTGCCAGCAGGGGGACAGGGTTGGGGTATGGCTACACCTTC. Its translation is CASRGTGLGYGYTF.

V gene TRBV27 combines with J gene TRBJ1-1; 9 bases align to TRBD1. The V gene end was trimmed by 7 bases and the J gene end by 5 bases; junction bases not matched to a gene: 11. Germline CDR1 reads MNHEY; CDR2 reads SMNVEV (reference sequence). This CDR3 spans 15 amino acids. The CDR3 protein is CASKSGQGRGTEAFF. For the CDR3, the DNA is TGTGCCAGCAAGTCGGGACAGGGTCGGGGAACTGAAGCTTTCTTT.

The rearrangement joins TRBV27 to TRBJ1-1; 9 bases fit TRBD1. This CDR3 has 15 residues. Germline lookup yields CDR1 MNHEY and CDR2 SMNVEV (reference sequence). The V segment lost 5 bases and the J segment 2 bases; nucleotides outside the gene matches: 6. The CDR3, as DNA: TGTGCCAGCAGTATGACAGGGGGGTTCAACACTGAAGCTTTCTTT. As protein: CASSMTGGFNTEAFF.

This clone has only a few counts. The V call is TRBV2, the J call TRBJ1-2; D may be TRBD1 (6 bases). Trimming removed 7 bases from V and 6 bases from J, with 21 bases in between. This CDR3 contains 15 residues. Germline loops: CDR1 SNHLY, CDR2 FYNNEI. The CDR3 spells CASNLNREPADGYTF. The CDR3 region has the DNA TGTGCCAGCAACCTTAACAGGGAACCAGCGGATGGCTACACCTTC.

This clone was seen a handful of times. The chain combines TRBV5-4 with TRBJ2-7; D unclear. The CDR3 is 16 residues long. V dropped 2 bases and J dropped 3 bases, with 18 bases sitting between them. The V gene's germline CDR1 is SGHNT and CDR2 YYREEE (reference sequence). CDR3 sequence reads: CASSFSSLGEIYEQYF. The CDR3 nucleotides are TGTGCCAGCAGCTTCTCAAGTCTTGGAGAGATCTACGAGCAGTACTTC.

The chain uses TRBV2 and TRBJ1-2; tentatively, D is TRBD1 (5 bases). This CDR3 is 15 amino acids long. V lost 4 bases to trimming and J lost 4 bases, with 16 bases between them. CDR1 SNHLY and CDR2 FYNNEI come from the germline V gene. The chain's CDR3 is CASSVGTGWGYGYTF. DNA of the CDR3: TGTGCCAGCAGTGTTGGGACTGGGTGGGGCTATGGCTACACCTTC.

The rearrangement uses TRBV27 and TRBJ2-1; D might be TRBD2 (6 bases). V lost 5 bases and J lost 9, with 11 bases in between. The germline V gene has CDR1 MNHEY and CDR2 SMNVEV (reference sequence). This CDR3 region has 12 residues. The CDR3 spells CASSASATEQFF. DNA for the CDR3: TGTGCCAGCAGTGCTAGCGCGACTGAGCAGTTCTTC.

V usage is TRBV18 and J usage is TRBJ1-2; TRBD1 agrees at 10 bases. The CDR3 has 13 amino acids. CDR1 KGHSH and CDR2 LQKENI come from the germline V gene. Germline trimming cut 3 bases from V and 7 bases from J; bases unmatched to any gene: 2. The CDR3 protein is CASSPTGGSGYTF. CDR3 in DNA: TGTGCCAGCTCACCGACAGGGGGCTCTGGCTACACCTTC.

The CDR3 region is CASTLTSGALQETQYF. The DNA of the CDR3 is TGTGCCAGCACTCTAACTAGCGGGGCGCTCCAAGAGACCCAGTACTTC. This chain uses TRBV2 with TRBJ2-5, with 10 bases matching TRBD2. The junction had 9 bases not matched to a gene; V was cut back by 7 bases and J by 1 base. The germline V gene has CDR1 SNHLY and CDR2 FYNNEI. The CDR3 has 16 residues.

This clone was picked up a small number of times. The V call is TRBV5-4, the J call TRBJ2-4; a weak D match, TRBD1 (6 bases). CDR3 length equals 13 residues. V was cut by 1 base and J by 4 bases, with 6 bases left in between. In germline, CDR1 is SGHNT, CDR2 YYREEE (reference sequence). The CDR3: CASSLTGKNIQYF. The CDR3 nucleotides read TGTGCCAGCAGCTTGACAGGGAAAAACATTCAGTACTTC. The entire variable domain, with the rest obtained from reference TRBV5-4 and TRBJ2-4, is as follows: ETGVTQSPTHLIKTRGQQVTLRCSSQSGHNTVSWYQQALGQGPQFIFQYYREEENGRGNFPPRFSGLQFPNYSSELNVNALELDDSALYLCASSLTGKNIQYFGAGTRLSVL.

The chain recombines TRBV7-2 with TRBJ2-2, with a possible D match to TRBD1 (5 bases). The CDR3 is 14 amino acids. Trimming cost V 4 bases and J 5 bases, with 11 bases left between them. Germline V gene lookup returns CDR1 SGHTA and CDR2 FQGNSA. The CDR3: CASSWTPGTGELFF. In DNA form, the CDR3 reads TGTGCCAGCAGCTGGACCCCAGGGACCGGGGAGCTGTTTTTT. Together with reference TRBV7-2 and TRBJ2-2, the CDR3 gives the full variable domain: GAGVSQSPSNKVTEKGKDVELRCDPISGHTALYWYRQSLGQGLEFLIYFQGNSAPDKSGLPSDRFSAERTGGSVSTLTIQRTQQEDSAVYLCASSWTPGTGELFFGEGSRLTVL.

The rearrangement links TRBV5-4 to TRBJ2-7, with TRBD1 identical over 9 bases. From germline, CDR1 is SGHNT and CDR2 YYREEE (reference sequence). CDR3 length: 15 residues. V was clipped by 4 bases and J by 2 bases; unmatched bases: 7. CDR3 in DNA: TGTGCCAGCAGCGCCCGGGACAGGGACCCCTACGAGCAGTACTTC. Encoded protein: CASSARDRDPYEQYF.

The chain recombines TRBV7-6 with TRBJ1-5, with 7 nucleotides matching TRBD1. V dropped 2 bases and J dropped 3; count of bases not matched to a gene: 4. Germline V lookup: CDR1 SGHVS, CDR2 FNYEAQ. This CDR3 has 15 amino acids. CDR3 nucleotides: TGTGCCAGCAGCTTAAACAGGGGAGACAATCAGCCCCAGCATTTT. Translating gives CASSLNRGDNQPQHF.

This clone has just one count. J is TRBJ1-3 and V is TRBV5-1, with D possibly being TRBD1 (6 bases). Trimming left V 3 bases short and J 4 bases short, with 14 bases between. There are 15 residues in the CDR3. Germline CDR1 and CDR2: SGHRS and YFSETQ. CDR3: CASSWGPEPGNTIYF. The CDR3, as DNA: TGCGCCAGCAGCTGGGGGCCCGAGCCAGGAAACACCATATATTTT.

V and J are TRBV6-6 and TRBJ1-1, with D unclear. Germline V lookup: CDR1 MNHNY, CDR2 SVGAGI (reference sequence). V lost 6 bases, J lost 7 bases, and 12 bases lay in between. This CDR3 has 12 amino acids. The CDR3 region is CASSSRGFEAFF. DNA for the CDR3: TGTGCCAGCAGCTCTCGAGGTTTTGAAGCTTTCTTT.

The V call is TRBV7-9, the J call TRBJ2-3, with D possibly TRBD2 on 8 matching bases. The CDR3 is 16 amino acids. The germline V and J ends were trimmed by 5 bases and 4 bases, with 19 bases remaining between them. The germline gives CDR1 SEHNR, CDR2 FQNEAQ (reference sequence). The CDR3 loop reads CASSRPGGTRADTQYF. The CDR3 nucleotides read TGTGCCAGCAGCCGACCAGGGGGGACTAGAGCAGATACGCAGTATTTT. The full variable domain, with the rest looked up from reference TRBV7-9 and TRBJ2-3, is DTGVSQNPRHKITKRGQNVTFRCDPISEHNRLYWYRQTLGQGPEFLTYFQNEAQLEKSRLLSDRFSAERPKGSFSTLEIQRTEQGDSAMYLCASSRPGGTRADTQYFGPGTRLTVL.

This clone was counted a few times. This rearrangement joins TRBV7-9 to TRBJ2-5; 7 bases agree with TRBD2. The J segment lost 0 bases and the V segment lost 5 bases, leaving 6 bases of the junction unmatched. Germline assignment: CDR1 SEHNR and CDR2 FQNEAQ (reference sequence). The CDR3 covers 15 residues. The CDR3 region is CASSTRLANQETQYF. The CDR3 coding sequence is TGTGCCAGCAGCACTCGACTAGCCAACCAAGAGACCCAGTACTTC.

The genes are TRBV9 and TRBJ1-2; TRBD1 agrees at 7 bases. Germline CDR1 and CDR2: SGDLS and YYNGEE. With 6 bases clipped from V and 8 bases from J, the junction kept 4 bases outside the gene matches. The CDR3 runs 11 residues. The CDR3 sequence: CASNRGDGYTF. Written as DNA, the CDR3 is TGTGCCAGCAACAGGGGAGACGGCTACACCTTC.

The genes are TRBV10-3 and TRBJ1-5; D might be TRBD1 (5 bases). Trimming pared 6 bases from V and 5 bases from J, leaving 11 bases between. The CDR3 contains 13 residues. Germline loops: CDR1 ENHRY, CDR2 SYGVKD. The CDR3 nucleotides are TGTGCCATCAGCGGGGGAGTAGATCAGCCCCAGCATTTT. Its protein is CAISGGVDQPQHF.

The CDR3 loop reads CASSISSGQDYEQYF. The CDR3 DNA reads as TGTGCCAGTAGTATTTCTTCGGGACAGGACTACGAGCAGTACTTC. V gene TRBV19 combines with J gene TRBJ2-7; 8 nucleotides line up with TRBD1. J lost 3 bases, V lost 3 bases, and 7 bases had no gene match. CDR3 length: 15 residues. Per germline, CDR1 LNHDA and CDR2 SQIVND (reference sequence).

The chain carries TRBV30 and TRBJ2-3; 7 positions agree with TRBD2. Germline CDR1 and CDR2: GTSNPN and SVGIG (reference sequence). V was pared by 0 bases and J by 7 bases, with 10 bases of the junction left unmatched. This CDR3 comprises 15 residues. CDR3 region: CAWSVQKLGGHTQYF. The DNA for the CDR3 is TGTGCCTGGAGTGTTCAGAAGTTGGGAGGGCATACGCAGTATTTT.

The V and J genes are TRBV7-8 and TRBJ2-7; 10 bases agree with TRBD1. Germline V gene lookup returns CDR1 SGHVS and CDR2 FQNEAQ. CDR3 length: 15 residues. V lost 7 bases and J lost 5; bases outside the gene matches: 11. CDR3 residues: CASTKTGGPQDEQYF. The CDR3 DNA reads TGTGCCAGCACAAAGACAGGGGGCCCTCAGGACGAGCAGTACTTC. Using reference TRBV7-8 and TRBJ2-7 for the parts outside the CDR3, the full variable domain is GAGVSQSPRYKVAKRGQDVALRCDPISGHVSLFWYQQALGQGPEFLTYFQNEAQLDKSGLPSDRFFAERPEGSVSTLKIQRTQQEDSAVYLCASTKTGGPQDEQYFGPGTRLTVT.